This is a list of T cell receptor beta chains from one sample in a study of cytomegalovirus exposure and HLA in healthy donors. The repertoire was sequenced with immunoSEQ multiplex PCR; TCRdb's copy has only in-frame clones and lacks some. This table has roughly 57,000 clones, 90% to 95% appearing once. The sequenced sample consisted of PBMCs. The receptors here all came from a woman between 18 and 30 years old in good health and CMV-seropositive. Both conserved end residues are part of each CDR3. The D gene is left open where the match is weak. Expanded clones are given a class, and other clones once, few, many or no size at all.

>TRBD1|.|TRBV27|TRBJ2-7
CASSLRDRSPYEQYF
TGTGCCAGCAGTTTGAGGGACAGGTCTCCCTACGAGCAGTACTTC
>TRBD2|.|TRBV5-6|TRBJ2-2
CASGDRGSGGTGELFF
TGTGCCAGCGGCGACCGCGGGAGCGGGGGGACCGGGGAGCTGTTTTTT
>.|.|TRBV5-8|TRBJ1-5
CASSLSGAGQPQHF
TGTGCCAGCAGCTTGTCGGGAGCGGGTCAGCCCCAGCATTTT
>.|.|TRBV18|TRBJ1-4
CASSPDSVNEKLFF
TGTGCCAGCTCGCCCGACAGCGTTAATGAAAAACTGTTTTTT
>TRBD2|.|TRBV25-1|TRBJ2-3
CASSEGSGGSTDTQYF
TGTGCCAGCAGTGAAGGTTCGGGGGGGAGCACAGATACGCAGTATTTT
>TRBD1|.|TRBV5-4|TRBJ1-4
CASSLDRGNEKLFF
TGTGCCAGCAGCTTGGACAGGGGGAATGAAAAACTGTTTTTT
>.|.|TRBV5-5|TRBJ1-5
CASSLADSLRPQHF
TGTGCCAGCAGCTTGGCCGACAGCTTACGGCCCCAGCATTTT
>.|.|TRBV19|TRBJ1-1
CASSFDRWNTEAFF
TGTGCCAGTAGTTTCGACAGGTGGAACACTGAAGCTTTCTTT
>.|.|TRBV7-9|TRBJ2-7
CASSIYGEQYF
TGTGCCAGCAGCATCTACGGGGAGCAGTACTTC
>.|few|TRBV5-4|TRBJ1-2
CASSLSGLNYGYTF
TGTGCCAGCAGCTTGTCAGGGCTAAACTATGGCTACACCTTC
>TRBD1|.|TRBV2|TRBJ1-2
CASSPGQGGGYTF
TGTGCCAGCAGCCCTGGACAGGGTGGCGGCTACACCTTC
>.|.|TRBV27|TRBJ2-2
CASRIDRNTGELFF
TGTGCCAGCAGAATCGACAGGAACACCGGGGAGCTGTTTTTT
>.|.|TRBV5-1|TRBJ2-1
CASSTRTARGSYNEQFF
TGCGCCAGCAGCACCCGGACAGCAAGGGGGTCCTACAATGAGCAGTTCTTC
>.|.|TRBV23-1|TRBJ1-1
CASRHSNTEAFF
TGCGCCAGCAGGCACTCGAACACTGAAGCTTTCTTT
>TRBD2|.|TRBV11-2|TRBJ2-7
CASSSRRLAETYEQYF
TGTGCCAGCAGCTCAAGGAGACTAGCGGAAACCTACGAGCAGTACTTC
>.|.|TRBV30|TRBJ1-2
CAWSVAGRYTF
TGTGCCTGGAGTGTAGCAGGCCGCTACACCTTC
>TRBD1|.|TRBV7-9|TRBJ1-6
CASSWDRGRSSYNSPLHF
TGTGCCAGCAGCTGGGACAGGGGCCGGAGCTCCTATAATTCACCCCTCCACTTT
>TRBD1|once|TRBV19|TRBJ1-1
CASSIRTGVTEAFF
TGTGCCAGTAGTATCCGGACAGGGGTTACTGAAGCTTTCTTT
>TRBD1|many|TRBV6-5|TRBJ1-1
CASSQQGAHTEAFF
TGTGCCAGCAGTCAACAGGGGGCCCACACTGAAGCTTTCTTT
>.|.|TRBV7-6|TRBJ2-5
CASSYQVEETQYF
TGTGCCAGCAGCTATCAGGTAGAAGAGACCCAGTACTTC
>TRBD1|.|TRBV6-1|TRBJ2-7
CASSRGPGGSGEQYF
TGTGCCAGCAGTCGGGGTCCAGGGGGATCCGGCGAGCAGTACTTC
>.|.|TRBV28|TRBJ2-5
CASSLLAGATGQYF
TGTGCCAGCAGTTTATTGGCGGGGGCGACCGGCCAGTACTTC
>.|.|TRBV27|TRBJ1-5
CASSFGGGSNQPQHF
TGTGCCAGCAGTTTTGGGGGCGGGAGCAATCAGCCCCAGCATTTT
>.|.|TRBV7-2|TRBJ1-2
CASSLREHGGGYTF
TGTGCCAGCAGCTTACGGGAGCATGGGGGTGGCTACACCTTC
>TRBD1|.|TRBV4-1|TRBJ2-2
CASSPIRTGPGELFF
TGCGCCAGCAGCCCCATACGGACAGGGCCCGGGGAGCTGTTTTTT
>.|once|TRBV15|TRBJ2-3
CATRRDGGTDTQYF
TGTGCCACCCGGCGGGACGGGGGCACAGATACGCAGTATTTT
>TRBD2|.|TRBV9|TRBJ2-1
CASSVVVRGGYNEQFF
TGTGCCAGCAGCGTAGTAGTGCGGGGGGGGTACAATGAGCAGTTCTTC
>.|.|TRBV7-9|TRBJ2-3
CASSPSLGPSTDTQYF
TGTGCCAGCAGCCCATCTTTGGGCCCTAGCACAGATACGCAGTATTTT
>.|.|TRBV7-2|TRBJ1-4
CASSLSRAGRNEKLFF
TGTGCCAGCAGCTTATCCAGGGCAGGGCGGAATGAAAAACTGTTTTTT
>TRBD1|.|TRBV6-5|TRBJ1-2
CASSYRDSTYGYTF
TGTGCCAGCAGTTACCGGGACAGTACCTATGGCTACACCTTC
>TRBD2|.|TRBV4-2|TRBJ2-3
CASSQDLAGGTDTQYF
TGTGCCAGCAGCCAAGATCTAGCGGGGGGCACAGATACGCAGTATTTT
>TRBD1|.|TRBV18|TRBJ1-6
CASSPGGQVLGNSPLHF
TGTGCCAGCTCACCCGGGGGACAGGTCCTTGGGAATTCACCCCTCCACTTT
>TRBD1|.|TRBV19|TRBJ2-3
CASSPGTGDTDTQYF
TGTGCCAGTAGTCCTGGGACAGGGGATACAGATACGCAGTATTTT
>TRBD1|.|TRBV4-3|TRBJ1-2
CASSLMDRGRGYTF
TGCGCCAGCAGCCTCATGGACAGGGGGCGTGGCTACACCTTC
>.|.|TRBV5-6|TRBJ1-3
CASTSSRLSGNTIYF
TGTGCCAGCACCTCTTCGAGACTCTCTGGAAACACCATATATTTT
>TRBD2|.|TRBV5-4|TRBJ2-7
CASSLAAGGVYEQYF
TGTGCCAGCAGCTTGGCAGCGGGGGGGGTCTACGAGCAGTACTTC
>TRBD2|.|TRBV5-1|TRBJ2-3
CASSFGVAGLTDTQYF
TGCGCCAGCAGCTTCGGAGTAGCGGGCCTCACAGATACGCAGTATTTT
>.|.|TRBV10-3|TRBJ1-3
CAISDQGRGRNTIYF
TGTGCCATCAGTGATCAGGGAAGAGGTCGAAACACCATATATTTT
>.|.|TRBV9|TRBJ1-3
CASSSQASSGNTIYF
TGTGCCAGCAGCTCTCAGGCCAGCTCTGGAAACACCATATATTTT
>TRBD2|.|TRBV4-2|TRBJ2-5
CASSQELLAGQETQYF
TGTGCCAGCAGCCAGGAGCTCCTAGCGGGGCAAGAGACCCAGTACTTC
>TRBD1|.|TRBV28|TRBJ1-5
CASSLPRDRENQPQHF
TGTGCCAGCAGTTTACCCCGGGACAGGGAAAATCAGCCCCAGCATTTT
>.|.|TRBV27|TRBJ2-7
CASSLGHSYEQYF
TGTGCCAGCAGTTTAGGACATTCCTACGAGCAGTACTTC